This is a list of T cell receptor beta chains from one sample in a study of Graves' ophthalmopathy and Graves' hyperthyroidism. Using its own MiXCR run on the multiplex PCR reads, TCRdb lists one record per CDR3 protein. The sample includes some 210,000 distinct CDR3 sequences, around 30% of them seen just once. Sequences were obtained from peripheral blood. These receptors were obtained from a middle-aged man with Graves' ophthalmopathy. The CDR3 runs from the conserved cysteine through the conserved F or W. The order of the fields is J gene, V gene, D gene, clone size, CDR3 DNA, CDR3 protein. A D gene is named only where the DNA matches it firmly. Clone sizes are given selectively: once, few, many, or a class where the clone is expanded.

>TRBJ2-7|TRBV11-2|TRBD1|many
TGTGCCAGCAGCACGTCGGGACAGAGCTCCTACGAGCAGTACTTC
CASSTSGQSSYEQYF
>TRBJ1-5|TRBV6-2/TRBV6-3|NA|many
TGTGCCAGCAGCCCCGCCTTGGTCAGCAATCAGCCCCAGCATTTT
CASSPALVSNQPQHF
>TRBJ1-2|TRBV7-6|NA|NA
TGTGCCAGCAGCTTAGCGCCAGGGGTCCTAGCCTACTATGGCTACACCTTC
CASSLAPGVLAYYGYTF
>TRBJ1-6|TRBV6-2/TRBV6-3|NA|many
TGTGCCAGCAGACCCCGGGACCTGGATAATTCACCCCTCCACTTT
CASRPRDLDNSPLHF
>TRBJ1-1|TRBV30|NA|NA
TGTGCCTGGAAAGAGACCGGTTCAGGAAACACTGAAGCTTTCTTT
CAWKETGSGNTEAFF
>TRBJ2-7|TRBV24-1|TRBD2|many
TGTGCCACCAGTGGGGCTAGCGGGACCTACGAGCAGTACTTC
CATSGASGTYEQYF
>TRBJ2-7|TRBV10-3|NA|many
TGTGCCATCAGTGGGGCTGGTGGGGGCTACGAGCAGTACTTC
CAISGAGGGYEQYF
>TRBJ1-3|TRBV2|NA|many
TGTGCCAGCTGCCGGACCGTGGACGCTGGAAACACCATATATTTT
CASCRTVDAGNTIYF
>TRBJ2-5|TRBV28|TRBD2|many
TGTGCCAGCAGTTCGCCGCTAGCGGGAGTTGATGAGACCCAGTACTTC
CASSSPLAGVDETQYF
>TRBJ1-2|TRBV5-6|NA|many
TGTGCCAGCAGCAACTTAGGGAGCTATGGCTACACCTTC
CASSNLGSYGYTF
>TRBJ2-7|TRBV5-1|NA|NA
TGCGCCAGCAGCCCTCGTCCAGAGGGGGGGTACGAGCAGTACTTC
CASSPRPEGGYEQYF
>TRBJ2-7|TRBV5-5|TRBD2|many
TGTGCCAGCAGCTTGGGCGGCGGGAGAGGCCCCTACGAGCAGTACTTC
CASSLGGGRGPYEQYF
>TRBJ2-2|TRBV6-1|NA|NA
TGTGCCAGCAGGGGAGGGGGACCGAACACCGGGGAGCTGTTTTTT
CASRGGGPNTGELFF
>TRBJ2-7|TRBV4-3|TRBD1|NA
TGCGCCAGCAGCCAAGATGCGCCGGGACAGGGGATTTACGAGCAGTACTTC
CASSQDAPGQGIYEQYF
>TRBJ2-7|TRBV29-1|TRBD1|many
TGCAGCGCGAGGCCCGGGACAGGGGACTACGAGCAGTACTTC
CSARPGTGDYEQYF
>TRBJ1-3|TRBV25-1|NA|many
TGTGCCAGCACCGCCCTAAACACCATATATTTT
CASTALNTIYF
>TRBJ2-3|TRBV20-1|NA|NA
TGCAGTGCTGCCGGGACTTATAGCACAGATACGCAGTATTTT
CSAAGTYSTDTQYF
>TRBJ2-2|TRBV24-1|NA|many
TGTGCCACTACGGAGGGGAACACCGGGGAGCTGTTTTTT
CATTEGNTGELFF
>TRBJ2-7|TRBV6-5|NA|many
TGTGCCAGCAGTTACTCGGCAGGGAATGTCAACGAGCAGTACTTC
CASSYSAGNVNEQYF
>TRBJ2-2|TRBV28|TRBD1|many
TGTGCCAGCAAACCGGGACAGTACACCGGGGAGCTGTTTTTT
CASKPGQYTGELFF
>TRBJ2-6|TRBV4-2|TRBD2|many
TGTGCCAGCAGCCCCGGACTAGCGGGAGAGGGGTCTGGGGCCAACGTCCTGACTTTC
CASSPGLAGEGSGANVLTF
>TRBJ2-7|TRBV7-9|TRBD2|many
TGTGCCAGCGCCATGGCGGGAGCTTCCTACGAGCAGTACTTC
CASAMAGASYEQYF
>TRBJ2-7|TRBV2|TRBD1|many
TGTGCCAGCAGACCCGGGACAGGGGGCGACGAGCAGTACTTC
CASRPGTGGDEQYF
>TRBJ2-5|TRBV28|NA|many
TGTGCCAGCAGTGGGACCGGGACACTCCAAGAGACCCAGTACTTC
CASSGTGTLQETQYF
>TRBJ2-3|TRBV4-3|NA|many
TGCGCCAGCAGCCAAGATCGAGTAGTAGCAGATACGCAGTATTTT
CASSQDRVVADTQYF
>TRBJ1-1|TRBV6-2/TRBV6-3|NA|NA
TGTGCCAGCAGTTATGGACAGAAATACACTGAAGCTTTCTTT
CASSYGQKYTEAFF
>TRBJ2-5|TRBV9|NA|NA
TGTGCCAGCAGCGCGACTAGGAAGGCAAAAGAGACCCAGTACTTC
CASSATRKAKETQYF
>TRBJ2-7|TRBV30|NA|many
TGTGCCTGGAGTGTACTAGCCAAGGGGCAGTACTTC
CAWSVLAKGQYF
>TRBJ1-2|TRBV12-3/TRBV12-4|NA|NA
TGTGCCAGCAGCTCTACAGCAAACTATGGCTACACCTTC
CASSSTANYGYTF
>TRBJ1-1|TRBV9|NA|many
TGTGCCAGCAGCGTAGAGGGGATAACTGAAGCTTTCTTT
CASSVEGITEAFF
>TRBJ2-7|TRBV28|TRBD1|NA
TGTGCCAGCAGTTTACAGGGGACAGGGGGCCACGAGCAGTACTTC
CASSLQGTGGHEQYF
>TRBJ2-7|TRBV6-1|TRBD1|few
TGTGCCAGCAGTGTCCGCCGGGACAGGGCTTACGAGCAGTACTTC
CASSVRRDRAYEQYF
>TRBJ1-5|TRBV6-1|NA|NA
TGTGCCAGCAGTGAGCAACCAGGGAAGAGCAATCAGCCCCAGCATTTT
CASSEQPGKSNQPQHF